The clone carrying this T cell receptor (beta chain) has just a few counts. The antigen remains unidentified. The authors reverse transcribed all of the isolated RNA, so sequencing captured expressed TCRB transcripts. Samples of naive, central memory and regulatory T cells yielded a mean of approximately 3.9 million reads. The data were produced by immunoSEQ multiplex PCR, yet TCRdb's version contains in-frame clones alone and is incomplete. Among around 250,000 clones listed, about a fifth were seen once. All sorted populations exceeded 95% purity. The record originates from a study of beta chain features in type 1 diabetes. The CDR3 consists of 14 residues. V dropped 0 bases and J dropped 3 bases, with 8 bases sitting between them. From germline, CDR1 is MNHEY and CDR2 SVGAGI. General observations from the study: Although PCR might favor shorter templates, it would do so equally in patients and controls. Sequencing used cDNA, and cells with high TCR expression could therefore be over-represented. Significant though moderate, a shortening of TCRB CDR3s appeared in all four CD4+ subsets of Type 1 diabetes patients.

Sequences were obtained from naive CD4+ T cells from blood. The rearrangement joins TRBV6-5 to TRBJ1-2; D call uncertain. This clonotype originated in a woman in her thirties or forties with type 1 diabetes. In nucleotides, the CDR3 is TGTGCCAGCAGTTACTCGCCAACAGACTATGGCTACACCTTC. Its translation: CASSYSPTDYGYTF.